This section outlines one T cell receptor beta chain sequence together with its context. These data belong to a study of blood T cell repertoires in COVID-19. In the authors' workflow: Amplification with reference gene primers provided the estimates of nucleated cell counts. Here immunoSEQ multiplex PCR was the method, and the copy in TCRdb shows in-frame clones only, minus some. For V, J and clone size, that table is used; D and trimming come from the DNA. The data contain 200,000 to 250,000 clones, roughly 87% of them singletons. This study enrolled people aged 18 to 89 from 20 to 25 US geographic areas. What was sequenced was PBMCs or T cells enriched from blood (not recorded which). This clonotype originated in a man between 18 and 29 years old with acute COVID-19.

DNA for the CDR3: TGTGCCTGGAGTACAGACCGCAATCAGCCCCAGCATTTT. Translated: CAWSTDRNQPQHF. The chain recombines TRBV30 with TRBJ1-5; no reliable D call. Trimming stripped 2 bases from V and 2 bases from J, with 7 bases between. From germline, CDR1 is GTSNPN and CDR2 SVGIG (reference sequence). The CDR3 runs to 13 residues.